The 2 T cell receptor beta chains given below trace back to one sample, sequenced in a study of blood T cell repertoires in COVID-19. The protocol was immunoSEQ multiplex PCR, while the TCRdb copy is restricted to in-frame clones and leaves out a portion. The data contain about 65,000 clones, roughly 79% of them singletons. Input material: peripheral blood. Receptors originate from a human donor in a cohort sampled during active COVID-19.

A few counts support this clone. The chain has TRBV27 and TRBJ1-3; D may be TRBD1 (6 bases). Between the trimmed V and J ends, which lost 0 bases and 4 bases, there was a span of 10 bases. The CDR3 has 15 residues. The germline V gene encodes CDR1 MNHEY and CDR2 SMNVEV (reference sequence). The CDR3 sequence: CASSLSRGSGNTIYF. The CDR3 coding sequence is TGTGCCAGCAGTTTATCTAGGGGGTCCGGAAACACCATATATTTT.

The chain couples TRBV28 to TRBJ1-2; possibly TRBD1 for D (5 bases). The CDR3 has 15 residues. The V end was cut by 5 bases, the J end by 8 bases, with 21 bases between. Germline V lookup: CDR1 MDHEN, CDR2 SYDVKM. The CDR3 reads CASSPHQGIGIGYTF. In DNA form, the CDR3 reads TGTGCCAGCAGTCCGCATCAGGGTATTGGGATAGGCTACACCTTC.